This TCR beta chain emerged from a study of blood T cell repertoires in COVID-19. On the study more broadly: Specimens from acute and convalescent COVID-19 originated in the United States, Italy and Spain. Nucleic acid was either cDNA or gDNA, and it came from T cells, B-cell-depleted T cells, or PBMCs.

Methods used by the authors: By means of reference gene primer amplification, nucleated cell counts were estimated. Profiled with immunoSEQ multiplex PCR; TCRdb holds only in-frame clones, not every one. The DNA gave D and trimming, while V, J and clone size come from that table. Seen here are 150,000 to 200,000 clones, about 88% observed once, and the top ten hold 15% to 20%. Sequenced material: peripheral blood. The origin of this receptor is a man in his sixties with active or convalescent COVID-19.

CDR3 amino acids: CSVDGTSGVSTDTQYF. DNA of the CDR3: TGCAGCGTTGACGGGACTAGCGGGGTGAGCACAGATACGCAGTATTTT. The chain couples TRBV29-1 to TRBJ2-3; 13 nucleotides align to TRBD2. The V segment lost 3 bases and the J segment 0 bases; nucleotides outside the gene matches: 3. The CDR3 length is 16 residues. The germline gives CDR1 SQVTM, CDR2 ANQGSEA.